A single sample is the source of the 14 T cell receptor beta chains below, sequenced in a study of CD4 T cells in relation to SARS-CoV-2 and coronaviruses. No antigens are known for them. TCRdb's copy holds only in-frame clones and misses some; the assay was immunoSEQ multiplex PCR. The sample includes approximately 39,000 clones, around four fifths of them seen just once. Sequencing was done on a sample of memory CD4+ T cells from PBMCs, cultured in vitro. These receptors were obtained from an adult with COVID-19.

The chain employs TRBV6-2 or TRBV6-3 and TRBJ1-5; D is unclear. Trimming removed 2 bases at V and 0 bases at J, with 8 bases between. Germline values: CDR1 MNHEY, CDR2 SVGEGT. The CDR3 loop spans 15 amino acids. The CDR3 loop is CASSYPGSSNQPQHF. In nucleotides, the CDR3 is TGTGCCAGCAGTTACCCCGGGAGTAGCAATCAGCCCCAGCATTTT.

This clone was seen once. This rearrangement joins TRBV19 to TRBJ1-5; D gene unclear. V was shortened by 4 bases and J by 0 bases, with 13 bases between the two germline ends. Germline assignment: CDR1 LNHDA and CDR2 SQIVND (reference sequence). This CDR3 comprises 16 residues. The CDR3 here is CASSSVGGYSNQPQHF. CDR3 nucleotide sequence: TGTGCCAGTAGTAGTGTCGGAGGCTATAGCAATCAGCCCCAGCATTTT. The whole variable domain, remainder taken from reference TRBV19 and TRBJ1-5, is DGGITQSPKYLFRKEGQNVTLSCEQNLNHDAMYWYRQDPGQGLRLIYYSQIVNDFQKGDIAEGYSVSREKKESFPLTVTSAQKNPTAFYLCASSSVGGYSNQPQHFGDGTRLSIL.

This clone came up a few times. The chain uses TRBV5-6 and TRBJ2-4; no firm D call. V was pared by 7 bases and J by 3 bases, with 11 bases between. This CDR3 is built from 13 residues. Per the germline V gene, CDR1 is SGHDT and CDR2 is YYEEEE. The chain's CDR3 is CASRALGKNIQYF. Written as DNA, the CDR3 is TGTGCCAGCCGCGCCCTTGGCAAAAACATTCAGTACTTC.

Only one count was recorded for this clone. CDR3 amino acids: CASSTSYNEQFF. The CDR3, as DNA: TGTGCCAGCAGCACCTCCTACAATGAGCAGTTCTTC. The chain couples TRBV9 to TRBJ2-1; no definite D call. This CDR3 comprises 12 residues. V lost 4 bases and J lost 0, with 2 bases in between. Germline CDR1 SGDLS, CDR2 YYNGEE.

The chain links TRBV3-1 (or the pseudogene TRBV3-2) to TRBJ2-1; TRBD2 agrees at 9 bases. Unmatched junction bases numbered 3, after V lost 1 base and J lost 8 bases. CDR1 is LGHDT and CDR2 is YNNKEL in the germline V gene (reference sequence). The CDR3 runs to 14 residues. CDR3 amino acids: CASSQASGTHEQFF. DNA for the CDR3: TGTGCCAGCAGCCAAGCTAGCGGGACCCATGAGCAGTTCTTC.

The CDR3 reads CASSRLAGPWVEQFF. CDR3 DNA: TGTGCCAGCAGCCGACTAGCGGGGCCGTGGGTTGAGCAGTTCTTC. The chain couples TRBV27 to TRBJ2-1; 11 nucleotides align to TRBD2. Germline loops: CDR1 MNHEY, CDR2 SMNVEV (reference sequence). The CDR3 spans 15 residues. V shed 6 bases, J shed 9 bases, and the junction held 10 bases outside the gene matches.

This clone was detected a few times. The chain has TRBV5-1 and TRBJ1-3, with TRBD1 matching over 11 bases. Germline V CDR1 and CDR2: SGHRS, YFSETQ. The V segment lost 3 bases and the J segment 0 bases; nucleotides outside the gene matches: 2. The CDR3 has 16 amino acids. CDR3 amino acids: CASSWTGGHSGNTIYF. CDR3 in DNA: TGCGCCAGCAGCTGGACAGGGGGCCACTCTGGAAACACCATATATTTT.

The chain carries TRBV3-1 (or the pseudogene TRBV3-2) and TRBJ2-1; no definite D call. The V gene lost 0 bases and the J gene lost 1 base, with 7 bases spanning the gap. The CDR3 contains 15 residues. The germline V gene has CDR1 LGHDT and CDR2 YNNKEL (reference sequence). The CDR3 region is CASSQEYSSYNEQFF. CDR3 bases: TGTGCCAGCAGCCAAGAATACTCGTCCTACAATGAGCAGTTCTTC.

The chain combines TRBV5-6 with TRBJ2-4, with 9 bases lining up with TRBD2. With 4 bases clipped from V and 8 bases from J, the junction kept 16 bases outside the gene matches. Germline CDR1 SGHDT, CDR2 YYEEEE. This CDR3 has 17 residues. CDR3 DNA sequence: TGTGCCAGCAGCACTTATTTGCACGGCGGGAGGGGGGACATTCAGTACTTC. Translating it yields CASSTYLHGGRGDIQYF.

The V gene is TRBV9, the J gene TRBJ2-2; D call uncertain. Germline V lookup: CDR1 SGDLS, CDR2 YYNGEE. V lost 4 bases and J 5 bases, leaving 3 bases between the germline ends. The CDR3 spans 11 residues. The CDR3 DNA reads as TGTGCCAGCAGCAAAACCGGGGAGCTGTTTTTT. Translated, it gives CASSKTGELFF.

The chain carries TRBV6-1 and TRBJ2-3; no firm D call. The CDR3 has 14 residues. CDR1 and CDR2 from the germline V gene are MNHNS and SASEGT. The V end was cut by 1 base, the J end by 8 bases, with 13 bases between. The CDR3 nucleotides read TGTGCCAGCAGTGAAGTTCGAATCGGTAGTACGCAGTATTTT. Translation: CASSEVRIGSTQYF.

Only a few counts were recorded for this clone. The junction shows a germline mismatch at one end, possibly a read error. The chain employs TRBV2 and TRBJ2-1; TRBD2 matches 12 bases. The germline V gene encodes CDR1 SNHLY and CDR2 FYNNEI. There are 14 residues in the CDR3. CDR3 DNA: TGTGCCAGCAGTGATAGGACTAGCGGGAATGGGCAGTTCTTC. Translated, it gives CASSDRTSGNGQFF.

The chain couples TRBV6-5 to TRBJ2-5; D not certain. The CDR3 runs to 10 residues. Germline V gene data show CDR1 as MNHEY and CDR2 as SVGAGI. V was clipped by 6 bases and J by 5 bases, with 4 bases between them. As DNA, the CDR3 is TGTGCCAGCAGGACCGAGACCCAGTACTTC. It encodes CASRTETQYF.

DNA for the CDR3: TGTGCCAGCTCACCAGACAGGCGGGTAGATACGCAGTATTTT. Translation gives CASSPDRRVDTQYF. V and J are TRBV18 and TRBJ2-3, with D possibly matching TRBD1 (6 bases). V was cut by 2 bases and J by 5 bases, with 11 bases left in between. The CDR3 contains 14 residues. CDR1 and CDR2 from the germline V gene are KGHSH and LQKENI.